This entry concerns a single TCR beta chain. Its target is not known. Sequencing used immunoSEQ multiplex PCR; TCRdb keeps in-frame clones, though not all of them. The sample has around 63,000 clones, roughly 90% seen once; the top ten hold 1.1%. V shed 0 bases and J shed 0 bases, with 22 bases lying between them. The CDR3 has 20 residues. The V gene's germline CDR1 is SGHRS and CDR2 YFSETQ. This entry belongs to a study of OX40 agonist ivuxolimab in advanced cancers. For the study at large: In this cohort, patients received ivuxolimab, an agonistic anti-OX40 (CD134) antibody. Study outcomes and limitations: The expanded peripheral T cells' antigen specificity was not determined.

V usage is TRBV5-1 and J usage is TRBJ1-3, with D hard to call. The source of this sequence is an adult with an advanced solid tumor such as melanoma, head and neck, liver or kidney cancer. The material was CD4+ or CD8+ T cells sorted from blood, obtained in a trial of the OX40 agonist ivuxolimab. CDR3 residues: CASSLGALLDKGISGNTIYF. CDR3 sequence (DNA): TGCGCCAGCAGCTTGGGAGCCCTCCTTGACAAGGGAATCTCTGGAAACACCATATATTTT. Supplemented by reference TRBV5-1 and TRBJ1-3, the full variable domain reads KAGVTQTPRYLIKTRGQQVTLSCSPISGHRSVSWYQQTPGQGLQFLFEYFSETQRNKGNFPGRFSGRQFSNSRSEMNVSTLELGDSALYLCASSLGALLDKGISGNTIYFGEGSWLTVV.